These T cell receptor beta chains were read from a single sample in a study of response to subunit inactivated influenza vaccine. From the RT-PCR reads, TCRdb called clonotypes with MiXCR, one entry per CDR3 protein. The sample lists about 620,000 distinct CDR3 sequences, about 10% occurring once. The material sequenced was PBMCs from blood, taken on the day of vaccination. These receptors came from a man aged 50-59 years who received an inactivated influenza vaccine. CDR3s include the opening cysteine and the closing phenylalanine or tryptophan. D genes are given only for firm matches.

CASSTTSGSDEQFF,TRBD2,TRBJ2-1,TRBV5-1
CASSDWRAYGYTF,-,TRBJ1-2,TRBV2
CASRWKQGASAKLFF,-,TRBJ1-4,TRBV28
CAISPKTGADTQYF,TRBD1,TRBJ2-3,TRBV10-3
CASSPGGGSRSYEQYF,TRBD2,TRBJ2-7,TRBV13
CASSDGRGGRGDTQYF,TRBD2,TRBJ2-3,TRBV6-4
CASSLDPTYEQYF,-,TRBJ2-7,TRBV5-1
CASSLAGTGMDEQFF,TRBD1,TRBJ2-1,TRBV7-9
CASSAGQKETQYF,-,TRBJ2-5,TRBV25-1
CACSQDRSSRNSYEQYF,-,TRBJ2-7,TRBV4-1
CAWTGGSDTQYF,TRBD1,TRBJ2-3,TRBV30
CAISGGAETQYF,-,TRBJ2-5,TRBV10-3
CASSSHGDRSSYNEQFF,-,TRBJ2-1,TRBV9
CASSLSSGGGRQYF,TRBD2,TRBJ2-7,TRBV5-4
CATSPGWNEQFF,-,TRBJ2-1,TRBV24-1
CASSLNGRELFF,-,TRBJ2-2,TRBV5-1
CASSFASGGSYNEQFF,TRBD2,TRBJ2-1,TRBV5-1
CASSETGTSGQSLYNEQFF,TRBD2,TRBJ2-1,TRBV11-1
CASSRKAVPASLNGYTF,-,TRBJ1-2,TRBV7-2
CSVPWYNNEQFF,-,TRBJ2-1,TRBV20-1